A single sample gave rise to the 20 T cell receptor beta chains below, sequenced in a study of Ad26.COV2.S vaccination and SARS-CoV-2 variants. Repertoires were generated with immunoSEQ multiplex PCR, while TCRdb's copy carries only in-frame clones and drops some. The sample has 380,000 or so clones; roughly nine tenths are singletons. Specified treatment: roughly 18 received Ad26.COV2.S at low or high dose, single or two shots; a few received placebo; per-sample allocation not given. On day 63 after the first injection, vaccine and placebo recipients gave samples. The input for sequencing was peripheral blood, taken in a trial of Ad26.COV2.S vaccine versus placebo. The receptors here all came from a person between 18 and 65 years old who received the Ad26.COV2.S COVID-19 vaccine or a placebo.

CDR3 DNA: TGTGCCAGCAGTTTGATATTTACAGGCCGCAACACCGGGGAGCTGTTTTTT. This sequence encodes CASSLIFTGRNTGELFF. The chain uses TRBV28 and TRBJ2-2; perhaps TRBD1 as D (5 bases). This CDR3 is built from 17 residues. Trimming pared 3 bases from V and 2 bases from J, leaving 16 bases between. The germline V gene has CDR1 MDHEN and CDR2 SYDVKM. The whole variable domain, remainder taken from reference TRBV28 and TRBJ2-2, is DVKVTQSSRYLVKRTGEKVFLECVQDMDHENMFWYRQDPGLGLRLIYFSYDVKMKEKGDIPEGYSVSREKKERFSLILESASTNQTSMYLCASSLIFTGRNTGELFFGEGSRLTVL.

This clone was counted between two and nine times. The chain carries TRBV6-5 and TRBJ1-2; a weak D match, TRBD1 (6 bases). Deletions cut 0 bases from V and 5 bases from J, with 13 bases between. Germline V gene sequence: CDR1 MNHEY, CDR2 SVGAGI. The CDR3 loop spans 15 amino acids. The CDR3 is CASSYSIGTLYGYTF. The CDR3 DNA sequence: TGTGCCAGCAGTTACTCGATCGGGACACTATATGGCTACACCTTC.

This clone was counted a single time. V usage is TRBV5-6 and J usage is TRBJ1-5; maybe TRBD1 (5 bases). The germline V and J ends were trimmed by 4 bases and 9 bases, with 20 bases remaining between them. The V gene's germline CDR1 is SGHDT and CDR2 YYEEEE. This CDR3 is built from 15 residues. The CDR3 nucleotides read TGTGCCAGCAGCCGAAAACGCAGGGTGGGAGGGCCCCAGCATTTT. Translated, it gives CASSRKRRVGGPQHF. Variable domain in full (rest from reference TRBV5-6 and TRBJ1-5): DAGVTQSPTHLIKTRGQQVTLRCSPKSGHDTVSWYQQALGQGPQFIFQYYEEEERQRGNFPDRFSGHQFPNYSSELNVNALLLGDSALYLCASSRKRRVGGPQHFGDGTRLSIL.

The chain joins TRBV25-1 to TRBJ2-7, with 8 bases that match TRBD1. Germline V gives CDR1 MGHDK, CDR2 SYGVNS. This CDR3 has 16 residues. V trimming: 2 bases; J trimming: 4 bases; junction bases outside the gene matches: 10. The CDR3 region has the DNA TGTGCCAGCAGTGAAAGGTTTAAGGACAGGGCGTACGAGCAGTACTTC. It translates to CASSERFKDRAYEQYF.

V usage is TRBV7-9 and J usage is TRBJ2-7; 7 nucleotides match TRBD1. The CDR3 loop spans 14 amino acids. Germline values: CDR1 SEHNR, CDR2 FQNEAQ (reference sequence). After removal of 5 bases from V and 3 bases from J, the junction contained 7 bases not matched to a gene. This CDR3 is CASSAWDSLYEQYF. DNA for the CDR3: TGTGCCAGCAGCGCCTGGGACAGCCTCTACGAGCAGTACTTC. The variable domain in full, completed from reference TRBV7-9 and TRBJ2-7, reads DTGVSQNPRHKITKRGQNVTFRCDPISEHNRLYWYRQTLGQGPEFLTYFQNEAQLEKSRLLSDRFSAERPKGSFSTLEIQRTEQGDSAMYLCASSAWDSLYEQYFGPGTRLTVT.

The genes are TRBV6-5 and TRBJ2-2; 9 nucleotides align to TRBD1. V lost 2 bases, J lost 5 bases, and 6 bases stayed unmatched. The CDR3 is made up of 16 amino acids. Germline V gene lookup returns CDR1 MNHEY and CDR2 SVGAGI. The CDR3 DNA sequence: TGTGCCAGCAGTTACCGTACCGGGACAGGGACCGGGGAGCTGTTTTTT. Its translation: CASSYRTGTGTGELFF.

This chain links TRBV5-1 with TRBJ1-2, with D possibly TRBD1 on 5 matching bases. V shed 0 bases and J shed 0 bases, with 18 bases lying between them. There are 18 residues in the CDR3. The germline CDR1 and CDR2 sequences are SGHRS and YFSETQ. The CDR3 protein is CASSLGLGDRIANYGYTF. In DNA, the CDR3 is TGCGCCAGCAGCTTGGGTTTAGGCGACAGAATAGCTAACTATGGCTACACCTTC.

This rearrangement joins TRBV9 to TRBJ2-5; a possible D gene is TRBD2 (5 bases). CDR1 and CDR2 from the germline V gene are SGDLS and YYNGEE. V dropped 2 bases and J dropped 4 bases, with 9 bases sitting between them. The CDR3 loop spans 13 amino acids. CDR3 nucleotide sequence: TGTGCCAGCAGCGTTCGGGCGGGAGAGACCCAGTACTTC. Translation gives CASSVRAGETQYF. The full variable domain, completed using reference TRBV9 and TRBJ2-5, is DSGVTQTPKHLITATGQRVTLRCSPRSGDLSVYWYQQSLDQGLQFLIQYYNGEERAKGNILERFSAQQFPDLHSELNLSSLELGDSALYFCASSVRAGETQYFGPGTRLLVL.

The chain links TRBV7-2 to TRBJ2-1, with D possibly being TRBD1 (5 bases). The CDR3 is 15 amino acids. The V gene lost 2 bases and the J gene lost 6 bases, with 14 bases spanning the gap. CDR1 SGHTA and CDR2 FQGNSA come from the germline V gene. As DNA, the CDR3 is TGTGCCAGCAGCTTAATTCCCGGGCAGGGCAATGAGCAGTTCTTC. Protein: CASSLIPGQGNEQFF.

The chain carries TRBV19 and TRBJ2-2; 9 bases are a match to TRBD1. The CDR3 has 16 residues. Germline V CDR1 and CDR2: LNHDA, SQIVND (reference sequence). V lost 7 bases to trimming and J lost 6 bases; unmatched junction nucleotides: 12. DNA of the CDR3: TGTGCCAGTATGGGCCGGGACAGGGTGTCGGCCGGGGAGCTGTTTTTT. Translated: CASMGRDRVSAGELFF.

Here the CDR3 reads CASSQDGFNEKLFF. CDR3 bases: TGCGCCAGCAGCCAGGACGGTTTTAATGAAAAACTGTTTTTT. The chain couples TRBV4-3 to TRBJ1-4, with no clear D. The V end lost 3 bases, the J end lost 4 bases, and 9 bases lay between the germline ends. The CDR3 totals 14 residues. CDR1 and CDR2 from the germline V gene are LGHNA and YSLEER.

The chain joins TRBV7-8 to TRBJ1-3, with unresolved D. Germline V gene data show CDR1 as SGHVS and CDR2 as FQNEAQ. Trimming stripped 1 base from V and 7 bases from J, with 11 bases between. The CDR3 consists of 14 residues. The CDR3 DNA sequence: TGTGCCAGCAGCTTAGAACCCACCAGTAACACCATATATTTT. Translation gives CASSLEPTSNTIYF.

The chain has TRBV7-6 and TRBJ2-2; D ambiguous. Germline V gene lookup returns CDR1 SGHVS and CDR2 FNYEAQ. V shed 5 bases and J shed 4 bases, with 17 bases lying between them. The CDR3 runs to 16 residues. CDR3 in DNA: TGTGCCAGCAGCCCCCGGACCAGCCGTCCCACCGGGGAGCTGTTTTTT. It is translated as CASSPRTSRPTGELFF.

In its sample, this clone was seen once. Other DNA sequences of this sample code for an identical CDR3. The chain has TRBV11-2 and TRBJ1-5; D remains ambiguous. The CDR3 extends over 14 amino acids. Germline V gene lookup returns CDR1 SGHAT and CDR2 FQNNGV. V was cut by 1 base and J by 2 bases, with 6 bases left in between. Written as DNA, the CDR3 is TGTGCCAGCAGCTTAGGGCAGGGCAATCAGCCCCAGCATTTT. Translation: CASSLGQGNQPQHF.

This sequence joins TRBV19 and TRBJ2-7; the D is unclear. CDR1 is LNHDA and CDR2 is SQIVND in the germline V gene (reference sequence). This CDR3 spans 14 amino acids. The V and J ends lost 5 bases and 2 bases respectively, with 13 bases between them. CDR3 protein: CASSDDTGTYEQYF. For the CDR3, the DNA is TGTGCCAGTAGTGACGACACTGGGACCTACGAGCAGTACTTC.

The V call is TRBV18, the J call TRBJ2-7; 10 positions match TRBD1. V dropped 0 bases and J dropped 6; count of bases not matched to a gene: 5. Germline V CDR1 and CDR2: KGHSH, LQKENI. The CDR3 totals 15 residues. CDR3 amino acids: CASSPPRDRGGEQYF. The CDR3 DNA sequence: TGTGCCAGCTCACCACCGCGGGACAGGGGAGGCGAGCAGTACTTC.

This chain joins TRBV21-1 and TRBJ2-5. TRBV21-1 is marked as a pseudogene. This CDR3 is built from 13 residues. The CDR3 DNA reads as TGTGCCAGCAGCAAAGTGAGGGGAGAGACCCAGTACTTC. Protein: CASSKVRGETQYF.

The rearrangement links TRBV5-6 to TRBJ1-4; a possible D gene is TRBD1 (6 bases). CDR3 length equals 16 residues. CDR1 is SGHDT, CDR2 YYEEEE, per germline. Deletions cut 4 bases from V and 8 bases from J, with 21 bases between. In nucleotides, the CDR3 is TGTGCCAGCAGCCAGGGGTTATCTCTTGGTAGGGAAAAACTGTTTTTT. It is translated as CASSQGLSLGREKLFF.

The chain links TRBV7-3 to TRBJ2-3; TRBD2 agrees at 14 bases. This CDR3 has 18 amino acids. With 4 bases clipped from V and 1 base from J, the junction kept 7 bases outside the gene matches. CDR1 and CDR2 from the germline V gene are SGHTA and FQGTGA. DNA of the CDR3: TGTGCCAGCAGCTCTCCGGGACTAGCGGGAGCGGGCACAGATACGCAGTATTTT. As protein: CASSSPGLAGAGTDTQYF.

The chain uses TRBV18 and TRBJ2-7; D may be TRBD1 (5 bases). Between the trimmed V and J ends, which lost 2 bases and 2 bases, there was a span of 22 bases. The CDR3 totals 18 residues. The germline V gene encodes CDR1 KGHSH and CDR2 LQKENI. This chain's CDR3 is CASSPVRSVQAETYEQYF. In nucleotides, the CDR3 is TGTGCCAGCTCACCAGTTCGTTCTGTACAGGCTGAAACCTACGAGCAGTACTTC.